The entry that follows covers one TCR beta chain sequence. Its specific antigen is unknown. No qualities accompany the bases; no much larger clone lies one base away. V is shortened by 4 bases, J by 0 bases, and the region joining them spans 12 bases. CDR1 and CDR2 are read off the germline V gene as MDHEN and SYDVKM. The cysteine opens and the phenylalanine closes a CDR3 of 16 amino acids. The retained sequence is limited to the CDR3, 48 bases, with the frame set at the first base. The sample comes from a study of T-cell reconstitution after alpha-beta-depleted transplantation in children (dated by TCRdb to 2016 to 2017). General notes on the study: T-cell immune reconstitution after TCRalphabeta/CD19-depleted allogeneic hematopoietic cell transplantation in children was quantitatively tracked in the study by means of TCR repertoire profiling.

The protocol used for the library was PCR. The sample was run on an Illumina HiSeq 2500. Molecular barcoding was employed in the preparation of TCR libraries, with unique molecular identifiers being used to normalize TCRbeta repertoire quantification. TCRdb reprocessing: public reads trimmed at Q25 with fastp, clones called with MiXCR, in-frame beta chains kept. Each entry is one CDR3 protein sequence, shown with its most common DNA and genes. In all, the sample holds about 120,000 distinct CDR3 sequences, and 10% of those were seen once. The top ten constitute around 8.5% of the sample. The TCR sequence derives from a human donor who donated a stem cell graft to a child with acute lymphoblastic leukemia. Sequences were derived from PBMCs from the stem cell graft donor, sampled from the stem cell graft. The sequence is built from TRBV28 and TRBJ2-2; the D region possibly corresponds to TRBD1 (6 bases align). The CDR3 in this case is CASSSPDSTNTGELFF. Read as DNA, the sequence is TGTGCCAGCAGTTCCCCGGACAGTACGAACACCGGGGAGCTGTTTTTT. Full variable domain (CDR3 extended with the reference TRBV28 and TRBJ2-2 proteins): DVKVTQSSRYLVKRTGEKVFLECVQDMDHENMFWYRQDPGLGLRLIYFSYDVKMKEKGDIPEGYSVSREKKERFSLILESASTNQTSMYLCASSSPDSTNTGELFFGEGSRLTVL.